This T cell receptor (beta chain) was documented in a study of response to subunit inactivated influenza vaccine. V shed 3 bases and J shed 1 base, with 14 bases lying between them. CDR1 is MDHEN, CDR2 SYDVKM, per germline. The CDR3 is 16 residues long. TCRdb re-called the RT-PCR reads with MiXCR, one entry per CDR3 protein. Among some 520,000 distinct CDR3 sequences, about 15% were seen once, and the ten largest hold roughly 3.1%. There are a few counts of this clonotype. What it binds is unknown. Study outcomes and limitations: Every seasonal influenza vaccination brings in few new T cells, the authors suggested.

The clonotype comes from a man aged 50 to 69 who received an inactivated influenza vaccine. The gene calls are TRBV28 and TRBJ2-3; tentatively, D is TRBD2 (6 bases). Sequencing used CD4+ T cells sorted from PBMCs, obtained less than 30 months after vaccination. As DNA, the CDR3 is TGTGCCAGCAGTTTTCTTGGCGGGACCGGCACAGATACGCAGTATTTT. Translation: CASSFLGGTGTDTQYF.